This TCR beta chain was sequenced for a study of cytomegalovirus exposure and HLA in healthy donors. Study-level results: More than 15,000 TCR beta sequences were associated with HLA alleles at 0.05 false discovery rate in a later analysis.

Trimming removed 3 bases at V and 7 bases at J, with 15 bases between. CDR3 length: 14 residues. Germline lookup yields CDR1 MGHRA and CDR2 YSYEKL. This clone was counted a single time. The antigen is unknown. The PCR ran on 60 Vbeta and 13 Jbeta primers. Assay: immunoSEQ multiplex PCR; the TCRdb copy retains only in-frame clones and omits some. The sample consists of 180,000 or so clones, 70% to 90% of them appearing once. V is TRBV4-1 and J is TRBJ1-2; D possibly corresponds to TRBD1 (5 bases). Material: PBMCs. The origin of this receptor is a woman in her 30s in good health and CMV-seronegative. CDR3 sequence (DNA): TGCGCCAGCAGCCATCCCCAGGGAATTCGTGGCTACACCTTC. Encoded protein: CASSHPQGIRGYTF.